The subject of this entry is one T cell receptor (beta chain). Its antigen is undetermined. TCRdb's table, derived via immunoSEQ multiplex PCR, lists solely in-frame clones and lacks some. The sample carries more than 1 million clones, roughly 74% recorded once. The data are from a study of shared clonotypes between healthy human individuals. Study-wide results and limits: For naive CD4 cells, approximately 5% of clonotypes were shared across a few donors.

The CDR3 totals 15 residues. V dropped 4 bases and J dropped 7; count of bases not matched to a gene: 10. Per the germline V gene, CDR1 is MNHEY and CDR2 is SMNVEV (reference sequence). The gene calls are TRBV27 and TRBJ1-5, with 7 bases matching TRBD1. Sequenced material: memory CD4+ T cells from PBMCs. Documented subset: CD45RA-negative fraction. The source of this sequence is a man aged 18 to 29 in good health. Some clones in this sample may be carry-over from other donors' samples. The CDR3, as DNA: TGTGCCAGCAGTTACCTCCGGGACAGAGGGCAGCCCCAGCATTTT. It yields the protein CASSYLRDRGQPQHF.